This TCR beta chain was profiled in a study of T cell clones after liver transplantation. Notes on the study in general: In 5 of 8 subjects, circulating graft-donor-reactive CD4 TCRbeta sequences fell significantly after transplant.

This CDR3 comprises 14 residues. V lost 3 bases and J 5 bases, leaving 8 bases between the germline ends. CDR1 is SEHNR, CDR2 FQNEAQ, per germline (reference sequence). To note about this clone: Its matching antigen is unknown.

The table came from immunoSEQ multiplex PCR; TCRdb's copy has only in-frame clones and leaves some out. The sample gives tens of thousands of clones, 80% to 85% of which show up once; 2% to 2.5% is in the top ten. Here the sequenced sample was CD4+ T cells from blood, taken roughly 48 months after liver transplant. The source is a human patient who received a liver transplant. Some T cells may be provided by the graft donor. This chain joins TRBV7-9 and TRBJ1-6, with D tentatively TRBD1 (5 bases). CDR3 nucleotides: TGTGCCAGCAGCTTGGGGACGGATAATTCACCCCTCCACTTT. It yields the protein CASSLGTDNSPLHF.